The clone carrying this T cell receptor beta chain was seen repeatedly, ten times or more. What it binds is unknown. V gave up 5 bases and J gave up 0 bases; unmatched junction bases: 14. The V gene's germline CDR1 is DFQATT and CDR2 SNEGSKA (reference sequence). The CDR3 covers 18 residues. A single record per CDR3 protein comes from TCRdb applying MiXCR to the 5' RACE reads. Found here are about 200,000 distinct CDR3 sequences, approximately 7.4% of them singletons; the top ten hold approximately 14%. The source of the sample is a study of CD8 T cells in ankylosing spondylitis. Study observations and caveats: Characteristic, it appeared, of ankylosing spondylitis blood was a TCR beta motif of seven or eight highly homologous variants.

The receptor's source is a male donor with ankylosing spondylitis. This chain uses TRBV20-1 with TRBJ2-1, with 9 bases aligning to TRBD2. The material sequenced was blood, either unsorted or a sorted T cell fraction (not recorded which). The CDR3 DNA sequence: TGCAGTGCTCCTCGGAGGGGACTAGCCCTCCTCTCCTACAATGAGCAGTTCTTC. This codes for CSAPRRGLALLSYNEQFF.